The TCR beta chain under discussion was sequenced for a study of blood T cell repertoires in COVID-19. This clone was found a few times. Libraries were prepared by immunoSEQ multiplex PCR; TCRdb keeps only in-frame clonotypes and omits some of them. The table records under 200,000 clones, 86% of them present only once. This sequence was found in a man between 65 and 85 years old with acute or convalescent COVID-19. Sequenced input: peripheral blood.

The CDR3 DNA sequence: TGTGCCAGCAGCCATTCCGGGACTAGCGGTTCCGAGCAGTACTTC. Residues: CASSHSGTSGSEQYF. The V call is TRBV4-2, the J call TRBJ2-7; 11 positions agree with TRBD2. Germline V gives CDR1 LGHNA, CDR2 YNFKEQ. CDR3 size: 15 residues. V lost 3 bases, J lost 6 bases, and 7 bases stayed unmatched.